This T cell receptor beta chain was retrieved from a study of blood T cell repertoires in COVID-19. Assay used: immunoSEQ multiplex PCR; TCRdb lists only in-frame clones, some missing. Of under 85,000 clones listed, approximately 83% are singletons. The CDR3 totals 13 residues. Germline CDR1 reads KGHSH; CDR2 reads LQKENI. The V end was cut by 6 bases, the J end by 6 bases, with 11 bases between. This TCR was recovered from a human donor in a cohort sampled during active COVID-19. What was sequenced was peripheral blood. This chain links TRBV18 with TRBJ1-4, with D possibly matching TRBD1 (6 bases). The CDR3 protein is CASSTGADEKLFF. In DNA, the CDR3 is TGTGCCAGCTCGACAGGCGCCGATGAAAAACTGTTTTTT. The entire variable domain, with the rest obtained from reference TRBV18 and TRBJ1-4, is as follows: NAGVMQNPRHLVRRRGQEARLRCSPMKGHSHVYWYRQLPEEGLKFMVYLQKENIIDESGMPKERFSAEFPKEGPSILRIQQVVRGDSAAYFCASSTGADEKLFFGSGTQLSVL.